The clone carrying this TCR beta chain has at least ten counts. Its antigen is unknown. The data stem from a study of radiotherapy plus CTLA-4 blockade in lung cancer. Sequenced by immunoSEQ multiplex PCR; TCRdb stores in-frame clones only, minus some. The sample consists of about 45,000 clones, roughly 60% of them appearing once. Lung cancer patients with chemo-refractory metastatic non-small-cell disease were given focal radiation plus CTLA-4 blockade with ipilimumab. Study findings and constraints: Reports state that early shifts in blood T cell clones, with interferon-beta, best predicted response. Clones of tumor-derived TCRs expanded in blood after radiotherapy plus ipilimumab.

The length of the CDR3 is 15 residues. Germline CDR1 reads MNHEY; CDR2 reads SVGAGI. Germline trimming cut 5 bases from V and 11 bases from J; bases unmatched to any gene: 16. The receptor's source is a human donor with non-small cell lung cancer who had a partial response to radiotherapy plus ipilimumab. The J gene is TRBJ1-2, the V gene TRBV6-5, with 8 bases matching TRBD1. This material consisted of peripheral blood, taken from a patient treated with radiotherapy plus ipilimumab. The CDR3 loop is CASSKQQGARDRYTF. CDR3 coding DNA: TGTGCCAGCAGTAAACAGCAGGGGGCGCGGGATAGATACACCTTC.